Listed below are T cell receptor beta chains from one sample, sequenced in a study of blood T cells in healthy people across ages. TCRdb called the 5' RACE reads again in MiXCR, with one record for every CDR3 protein. The sample has fewer than 1,000,000 distinct CDR3 sequences, under 45% seen once. The sequenced sample was blood. The source is a man in his sixties in good health. CDR3s include the opening cysteine and the closing phenylalanine or tryptophan. Each record gives: clone size, D gene, J gene, V gene, CDR3 DNA, CDR3 protein. D genes are given only for firm matches. Not every row has a clone size; where given, it reads once, few, many or a size class.

clone_size: .
d_call: TRBD1
j_call: TRBJ2-7
v_call: TRBV20-1
cdr3_nt: TGCAGTGCTCAATCCGGGACAGATATAAGAACCTACGAGCAGTACTTC
cdr3_aa: CSAQSGTDIRTYEQYF

clone_size: once
d_call: TRBD2
j_call: TRBJ2-7
v_call: TRBV29-1
cdr3_nt: TGCAGCGTACTCCTCTTAGCGGGCAAGGACCACGAGCAGTACTTC
cdr3_aa: CSVLLLAGKDHEQYF

clone_size: many
d_call: .
j_call: TRBJ2-3
v_call: TRBV29-1
cdr3_nt: TGCAGCGTTCGAGCGGCAGATACGCAGTATTTT
cdr3_aa: CSVRAADTQYF

clone_size: .
d_call: TRBD2
j_call: TRBJ2-2
v_call: TRBV7-2
cdr3_nt: TGTGCCAGCAGCCCATTACATAGCGGGGGTAACACCGGGGAGCTGTTTTTT
cdr3_aa: CASSPLHSGGNTGELFF

clone_size: few
d_call: TRBD2
j_call: TRBJ2-7
v_call: TRBV29-1
cdr3_nt: TGCAGCGTTGATACTAGCGGGACCGAGCAGTACTTC
cdr3_aa: CSVDTSGTEQYF

clone_size: .
d_call: TRBD1
j_call: TRBJ1-2
v_call: TRBV6-2/TRBV6-3
cdr3_nt: TGTGCCAGCAGAGCGCCCGGGACAGCAGCCTATGGCTACACCTTC
cdr3_aa: CASRAPGTAAYGYTF

clone_size: .
d_call: .
j_call: TRBJ1-2
v_call: TRBV25-1
cdr3_nt: TGTGCCAGCAGGGCGGGGGGGGTCCGTGATGGCTACACCTTC
cdr3_aa: CASRAGGVRDGYTF

clone_size: .
d_call: .
j_call: TRBJ2-7
v_call: TRBV6-1
cdr3_nt: TGTGCCAGCAGTACCCCCGGGACCGCCTCCTACGAGCAGTACTTC
cdr3_aa: CASSTPGTASYEQYF

clone_size: .
d_call: .
j_call: TRBJ2-7
v_call: TRBV20-1
cdr3_nt: TGCAGTGCTCCCCCCCTCCGGCTTCCTGGGGAGTACTTC
cdr3_aa: CSAPPLRLPGEYF

clone_size: few
d_call: .
j_call: TRBJ1-4
v_call: TRBV6-6
cdr3_nt: TGTGGTGCCACGGGGGGCAATGAAAAACTGTTTTTT
cdr3_aa: CGATGGNEKLFF

clone_size: few
d_call: TRBD1
j_call: TRBJ2-1
v_call: TRBV6-2/TRBV6-3
cdr3_nt: TGTGCCAGCAGCCCTTGGACAGGGAGAGGCAATGAGCAGTTCTTC
cdr3_aa: CASSPWTGRGNEQFF

clone_size: .
d_call: .
j_call: TRBJ1-2
v_call: TRBV20-1
cdr3_nt: TGCAGTGCTAGAGATTCGTCAGGGGCCTATGGCTACACCTTC
cdr3_aa: CSARDSSGAYGYTF

clone_size: .
d_call: TRBD2
j_call: TRBJ2-5
v_call: TRBV20-1
cdr3_nt: TGCAGTTCTAGAGTTCAGGGACCCGGGGGGAATCAGCCCCAGTACTTC
cdr3_aa: CSSRVQGPGGNQPQYF

clone_size: .
d_call: .
j_call: TRBJ1-2
v_call: TRBV2
cdr3_nt: TGTGCCAGCAGAAGCGGGACTTCTAGGGGCTACACCTTC
cdr3_aa: CASRSGTSRGYTF

clone_size: .
d_call: TRBD1
j_call: TRBJ1-2
v_call: TRBV7-2
cdr3_nt: TGTGCCAGCAGCTTAGAGAGGGACAGTCTGAGTGGCTACACCTTC
cdr3_aa: CASSLERDSLSGYTF

clone_size: .
d_call: .
j_call: TRBJ1-1
v_call: TRBV25-1
cdr3_nt: TGTGCCAGCAGTGAAGGGGGCCGGACTGAAGCTTTCTTT
cdr3_aa: CASSEGGRTEAFF

clone_size: .
d_call: TRBD1
j_call: TRBJ1-1
v_call: TRBV5-4
cdr3_nt: TGTGCCAGCAGGCGACAGGGGCCGACTCGCTTGAACACTGAAGCTTTCTTT
cdr3_aa: CASRRQGPTRLNTEAFF

clone_size: .
d_call: TRBD2
j_call: TRBJ2-2
v_call: TRBV4-3
cdr3_nt: TGCGCCAGCAGCCAAGGTGCTAGCGGGAACTTCAACGGGGAGCTGTTTTTT
cdr3_aa: CASSQGASGNFNGELFF

clone_size: .
d_call: .
j_call: TRBJ1-1
v_call: TRBV25-1
cdr3_nt: TGTGCCAGCAGGGAAGAGAGGGGTTTGGACACTGAAGCTTTCTTT
cdr3_aa: CASREERGLDTEAFF

clone_size: .
d_call: .
j_call: TRBJ2-7
v_call: TRBV3-1
cdr3_nt: TGTGCCAGCAGCCCCCCGTTCAGAACAGTCGAGCAGTACTTC
cdr3_aa: CASSPPFRTVEQYF

clone_size: .
d_call: TRBD1
j_call: TRBJ2-7
v_call: TRBV7-2
cdr3_nt: TGTGCCAGCAGCTCGACAGGGGGCGCGGGGCAGTACTTC
cdr3_aa: CASSSTGGAGQYF

clone_size: .
d_call: .
j_call: TRBJ1-1
v_call: TRBV24-1
cdr3_nt: TGTGCCACGCGGGGGGCCGGGAACACTGAAGCTTTCTTT
cdr3_aa: CATRGAGNTEAFF

clone_size: few
d_call: TRBD1
j_call: TRBJ1-2
v_call: TRBV29-1
cdr3_nt: TGCAGCGCCCGGGAAGGGGGCAACTATGGCTACACCTTC
cdr3_aa: CSAREGGNYGYTF

clone_size: .
d_call: .
j_call: TRBJ2-7
v_call: TRBV16
cdr3_nt: TGTGCCAGCAGCCAGGGTGATCCGACATACGAGCAGTACTTC
cdr3_aa: CASSQGDPTYEQYF

clone_size: few
d_call: .
j_call: TRBJ2-7
v_call: TRBV6-5
cdr3_nt: TGTGCCAGCAGTTCACGACAGCGAGAGAGGTACGAGCAGTACTTC
cdr3_aa: CASSSRQRERYEQYF

clone_size: .
d_call: .
j_call: TRBJ2-7
v_call: TRBV12-3/TRBV12-4
cdr3_nt: TGTGCCAGCAGTCCGGGGTGGGGCTACGAGCAGTACTTC
cdr3_aa: CASSPGWGYEQYF

clone_size: .
d_call: TRBD2
j_call: TRBJ2-5
v_call: TRBV12-3/TRBV12-4
cdr3_nt: TGTGCCAGCAGAACTAGCGGGGGAAAGGAGACCCAGTACTTC
cdr3_aa: CASRTSGGKETQYF

clone_size: .
d_call: .
j_call: TRBJ1-5
v_call: TRBV2
cdr3_nt: TGTGCCAGCAGGAAGGAATCCAATCAGCCCCAGCATTTT
cdr3_aa: CASRKESNQPQHF